This T cell receptor (beta chain) stems from a study of T-cell memory formation after mild COVID-19 (dated by TCRdb to about 2021). With respect to the entire study: TCR sequence clusters from the two donors were found to be largely donor specific. T-cell clones expanding and contracting after mild COVID-19 in a couple of donors were tracked by longitudinal TCRalpha and TCRbeta repertoire sequencing. The cohort was made up of two young adult volunteers, one female and one male, who were previously healthy.

The sequencer listed for this sample is Illumina NovaSeq 6000. TCRalpha and TCRbeta cDNA libraries were built by 5'RACE with constant-segment primers, adding sample barcodes and unique molecular identifiers. RNA was extracted from every sample with Trizol reagent. Amplification of the libraries took two PCR steps, and the second step added a second sample barcode plus Illumina TruSeq adapters. Sequencing of libraries was performed on an Illumina NovaSeq with 2 x 150 bp paired-end reads. The paper's data handling went like this. With migec v1.2.7, reads were demultiplexed and then collapsed into UMI-guided consensus sequences. Using mixcr v2.1.11, UMI consensuses were aligned to TRA and TRB V and J templates and then assembled into clonotypes. A clonotype was counted as expanded or contracted only if both edgeR and NoisET called the change significant, with noise models trained on biological replicates. For edgeR calls, a false discovery rate-adjusted p below 0.01 and a log2 fold-change threshold of 1 were applied. As an exploratory analysis of dynamics, PCA with hierarchical clustering was applied to max-normalized trajectories of the 1000 most abundant clonotypes. Separately sequenced CD4+ and CD8+ repertoires were used to assign a CD4 or CD8 phenotype to each responding clone. TCRdb handled the public reads itself, with Q25 trimming in fastp and clone calling in MiXCR, and kept productive beta chains. Identical CDR3 proteins give one entry, which carries the most common genes and DNA. The V and J calls were not made by the authors but by TCRdb's processing. The sample includes 150,000 to 200,000 distinct CDR3 sequences, with 11% observed a single time. About 3.5% of the sample rests with the top ten.

Ficoll-Paque density gradient centrifugation was used to isolate PBMCs. This clonotype was seen more than once but under ten times. Its specific antigen is unknown. Base qualities are not at hand, and no much larger clone is one base apart. For CDR1 and CDR2, the germline V gene (reference sequence) lists LNHNV and YYDKDF. A distance of 10 bases separates the germline ends of V and J, which lose 1 base and 9 bases respectively. Spanning cysteine to phenylalanine, the CDR3 consists of 14 amino acids. CDR3 DNA only is kept here, 42 bases in frame from base 1. The paper's findings and limits, for the study overall: From day 15 to 85, contracting clones showed balanced CD4/CD8 phenotypes, whereas a second wave of clones that expanded from day 15 to 37 leaned towards CD4+. SARS-CoV-2 specificity of the second-wave clones peaking on day 37 was not confirmed. Only two mild cases were covered in the study, and larger cohorts including severe cases with pre-infection samples were considered necessary. The detection of some responding clones in pre-infection memory suggests that pre-existing cross-reactive memory T cells joined the SARS-CoV-2 response. Contracting CD4+ clones were found mainly in CM and EM memory subsets, while CD8+ clones were enriched in EMRA.

What was sequenced was PBMCs or a T cell subset sorted from them (not recorded which). The chain uses TRBV15 and TRBJ1-6; the D gene cannot be named for sure. This clonotype originated in a man aged 18 to 35 who had mild COVID-19 (a few samples of this study predate the infection). The sample titles of this study are shuffled in the database, so cell type and time point are left out; the donor was told from shared clones. For the CDR3, the sequence is CATSRVGRGSPLHF. The DNA reads as follows: TGTGCCACCAGCAGAGTAGGGCGAGGTTCACCCCTCCACTTT.